The 3 T cell receptor beta chains below all came from one sample that was sequenced in a study of blood T cell repertoires in COVID-19. The method was immunoSEQ multiplex PCR; TCRdb's version includes in-frame clones alone and lacks a portion of them. Of roughly 120,000 clones in the sample, approximately 80% are singletons; the top ten hold about 2%. Material for sequencing was peripheral blood. These receptors all stem from a man between 70 and 80 years old with acute or convalescent COVID-19.

This chain connects TRBV15 to TRBJ1-2, with no clear D. V was pared by 0 bases and J by 8 bases, with 13 bases between. Germline V lookup: CDR1 LNHNV, CDR2 YYDKDF (reference sequence). The CDR3 spans 14 residues. The DNA for the CDR3 is TGTGCCACCAGCAGAGAAGCACAGTCAATGGGCTACACCTTC. It yields the protein CATSREAQSMGYTF.

CDR3 in amino acids: CASRLAGRSSDTQYF. CDR3 coding DNA: TGTGCCAGCAGACTAGCGGGGCGCTCCTCAGATACGCAGTATTTT. The chain has TRBV5-4 and TRBJ2-3; 10 nucleotides match TRBD2. The CDR3 is made up of 15 amino acids. After removal of 5 bases from V and 4 bases from J, the junction contained 7 bases not matched to a gene. Germline V gene lookup returns CDR1 SGHNT and CDR2 YYREEE (reference sequence).

Only a few counts were recorded for this clone. The V and J genes are TRBV10-2 and TRBJ2-1; weak D call: TRBD2 (6 bases). The V gene's germline CDR1 is WSHSY and CDR2 SAAADI. The V end lost 2 bases, the J end lost 1 base, and 18 bases lay between the germline ends. The CDR3 extends over 18 amino acids. CDR3 sequence: CASSEKTSTSRSYNEQFF. Here the CDR3 DNA reads TGCGCCAGCAGTGAGAAGACTAGTACTTCCCGTTCCTACAATGAGCAGTTCTTC.